This TCR beta chain originates from a study of T cell changes during pregnancy in multiple sclerosis. Only in-frame clones appear in the TCRdb table, and some are missing; sequencing was by immunoSEQ multiplex PCR. The sample shows more than 65,000 clones, under 95% of them seen only once. Germline CDR1 LNHDA, CDR2 SQIVND (reference sequence). Unmatched junction bases numbered 10, after V lost 5 bases and J lost 7 bases. CDR3 length: 15 amino acids. This specimen was CD4+ T cells from peripheral blood mononuclear cells, taken before pregnancy. The TCR originated in a female donor with multiple sclerosis, enrolled in a pregnancy study. The chain has TRBV19 and TRBJ2-1; 8 nucleotides line up with TRBD2. The CDR3 DNA reads TGTGCCAGTAGTCGGCTAGCGGGTATTCCGAATGAGCAGTTCTTC. Protein sequence: CASSRLAGIPNEQFF.